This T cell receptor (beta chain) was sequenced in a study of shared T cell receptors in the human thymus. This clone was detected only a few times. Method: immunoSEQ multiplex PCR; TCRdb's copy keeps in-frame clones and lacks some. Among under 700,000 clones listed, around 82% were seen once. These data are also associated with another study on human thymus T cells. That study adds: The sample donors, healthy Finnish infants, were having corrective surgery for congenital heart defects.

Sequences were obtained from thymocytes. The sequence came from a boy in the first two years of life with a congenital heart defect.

The CDR3 sequence: CASSFRGYQPQHF. CDR3 sequence (DNA): TGTGCCAGCAGTTTCCGGGGATATCAGCCCCAGCATTTT. The rearrangement links TRBV28 to TRBJ1-5; D is ambiguous. Germline V gene sequence: CDR1 MDHEN, CDR2 SYDVKM. CDR3 size: 13 residues. V lost 3 bases, J lost 5 bases, and 8 bases lay in between.